This TCR beta chain originates from a study of T cells in Graves' hyperthyroidism and ophthalmopathy. Study-wide results and caveats: Most thyroid clonotypes that were expanded above 0.001 also turned up in blood.

This clonotype was picked up many times. What it binds is unknown. The study left out patients who had uncontrolled infection, other autoimmune disease, pregnancy or lactation. Clinical symptoms, serum thyroxine, TRAb, thyroid ultrasound and orbital computed tomography informed diagnoses. The authors obtained PBMCs from 10 ml of fresh peripheral blood. CDR1 and CDR2 (germline): MDHEN, SYDVKM. Deletions cut 3 bases from V and 5 bases from J, with 7 bases between. The CDR3 is 13 amino acids. TCR beta CDR3 regions were amplified from RNA transcripts. HTBI primers were the set used in a first-round RT-PCR of the TCR CDR3. Each CDR3 protein is one row after TCRdb ran MiXCR on the multiplex PCR reads. The data contain some 300,000 distinct CDR3 sequences, around 17% of them singletons.

The receptor was isolated from a man between 25 and 39 years old with Graves' hyperthyroidism. The chain has TRBV28 and TRBJ1-4; D may be TRBD1 (5 bases). Sequencing was carried out using blood. CDR3 sequence (DNA): TGTGCCAGCAGTTTGAACAGGAATGAAAAACTGTTTTTT. It is translated as CASSLNRNEKLFF.